Below are 20 T cell receptor beta chains sequenced from a single sample in a study of cytomegalovirus exposure and HLA in healthy donors. PCR employed 60 Vbeta and 13 Jbeta primers. TCRdb's table, derived via immunoSEQ multiplex PCR, lists solely in-frame clones and lacks some. The sample has around 120,000 clones; roughly 69% are singletons. Sequenced: PBMCs. The receptors derive from a human donor in good health.

The chain joins TRBV7-8 to TRBJ2-2; D is uncertain. The V gene's germline CDR1 is SGHVS and CDR2 FQNEAQ. V dropped 1 base and J dropped 2 bases, with 5 bases sitting between them. The CDR3 has 14 residues. The CDR3 is CASSLDSNTGELFF. The CDR3 region has the DNA TGTGCCAGCAGCTTAGACAGTAACACCGGGGAGCTGTTTTTT.

Notes on this clone: A read error may account for a junction end that differs from germline. Different DNA sequences within this sample yield the same CDR3. CDR3: CASSFGDTEAFF. CDR3 sequence (DNA): TGTGCTAGCAGCTTCGGGGACACTGAAGCTTTCTTT. This sequence joins TRBV11-2 and TRBJ1-1; unclear D gene. The germline V gene has CDR1 SGHAT and CDR2 FQNNGV. The CDR3 has 12 residues.

This clone has only a few counts. The gene calls are TRBV19 and TRBJ1-3, with TRBD1 matching 9 bases. Germline CDR1 and CDR2: LNHDA and SQIVND (reference sequence). V lost 7 bases and J lost 5; bases outside the gene matches: 9. The CDR3 extends over 15 amino acids. CDR3 in DNA: TGTGCCAGTACCCCTGGGGACAGGGTGAGAAACACCATATATTTT. Its protein is CASTPGDRVRNTIYF.

This clone has just a few counts. The J gene is TRBJ2-1, the V gene TRBV5-5; 11 bases match TRBD2. The CDR3 has 16 amino acids. J gave up 5 bases and V 0 bases, and 4 bases lay outside the gene matches. CDR1 is SGHKS, CDR2 YYEKEE, per germline (reference sequence). In DNA form, the CDR3 reads TGTGCCAGCAGCTTGGGGTCACTAGCGGGGGACAATGAGCAGTTCTTC. It yields the protein CASSLGSLAGDNEQFF.

The chain employs TRBV7-2 and TRBJ2-4; TRBD2 matches at 7 bases. CDR1 is SGHTA, CDR2 FQGNSA, per germline. With 2 bases clipped from V and 1 base from J, the junction kept 5 bases outside the gene matches. This CDR3 spans 16 amino acids. The CDR3 DNA sequence: TGTGCCAGCAGCTTACCCTTAGCGGGTGCCAAAAACATTCAGTACTTC. It specifies CASSLPLAGAKNIQYF.

The V call is TRBV2, the J call TRBJ2-7, with 8 positions matching TRBD1. This CDR3 contains 14 residues. Germline CDR1 is SNHLY and CDR2 is FYNNEI. The trim removed 2 bases at V and 2 bases at J, leaving 2 bases unmatched. This CDR3 is CASSERDRTYEQYF. Written as DNA, the CDR3 is TGTGCCAGCAGTGAAAGGGACAGGACCTACGAGCAGTACTTC.

The genes are TRBV28 and TRBJ2-3; 9 positions agree with TRBD1. This CDR3 is 16 amino acids long. CDR1 is MDHEN and CDR2 is SYDVKM in the germline V gene. V trimming: 5 bases; J trimming: 3 bases; junction bases outside the gene matches: 9. The CDR3 nucleotides read TGTGCCAGCAGTCCTTACTGGGACAGGGTTACAGATACGCAGTATTTT. This gives the protein CASSPYWDRVTDTQYF.

The genes are TRBV30 and TRBJ1-1; TRBD1 agrees at 9 bases. From germline, CDR1 is GTSNPN and CDR2 SVGIG (reference sequence). Trimming cost V 3 bases and J 4 bases; bases outside gene matches: 0. The CDR3 is 12 residues long. The CDR3 loop reads CAWRTGGTEAFF. The CDR3 coding sequence is TGTGCCTGGAGGACAGGGGGCACTGAAGCTTTCTTT.

V and J are TRBV6-5 and TRBJ1-1, with D perhaps matching TRBD1 (5 bases). Between the trimmed V and J ends, which lost 7 bases and 7 bases, there was a span of 10 bases. From germline, CDR1 is MNHEY and CDR2 SVGAGI. The CDR3 covers 11 residues. CDR3 sequence: CASKRGNEAFF. CDR3 coding DNA: TGTGCCAGCAAACGGGGGAATGAAGCTTTCTTT.

CDR3 DNA sequence: TGCAGCGTTAACGGACAGGGGATTGGCACTGAAGCTTTCTTT. The encoded protein is CSVNGQGIGTEAFF. The chain links TRBV29-1 to TRBJ1-1; 9 bases map to TRBD1. This CDR3 has 14 amino acids. Germline values: CDR1 SQVTM, CDR2 ANQGSEA. The V gene end was trimmed by 5 bases and the J gene end by 4 bases; junction bases not matched to a gene: 8.

The chain recombines TRBV5-4 with TRBJ2-1, with 10 bases aligning to TRBD2. The CDR3 loop spans 16 amino acids. The V gene end was trimmed by 4 bases and the J gene end by 8 bases; junction bases not matched to a gene: 12. Per the germline V gene, CDR1 is SGHNT and CDR2 is YYREEE (reference sequence). This chain's CDR3 is CASSPGSQRGGDEQFF. The CDR3 DNA reads TGTGCCAGCAGCCCTGGGAGTCAGCGGGGGGGCGATGAGCAGTTCTTC.

This chain uses TRBV4-2 with TRBJ2-5, with 8 bases that match TRBD2. Per germline, CDR1 LGHNA and CDR2 YNFKEQ. J lost 2 bases, V lost 0 bases, and 11 bases had no gene match. The CDR3 totals 18 residues. The CDR3: CASSQDPAGGTWQETQYF. Here the CDR3 DNA reads TGTGCCAGCAGCCAAGATCCGGCGGGGGGCACGTGGCAAGAGACCCAGTACTTC.

The gene calls are TRBV7-6 and TRBJ2-1; 14 bases are a match to TRBD2. V lost 5 bases and J lost 5; bases outside the gene matches: 11. Germline CDR1 reads SGHVS; CDR2 reads FNYEAQ. This CDR3 comprises 18 residues. The CDR3: CASSPGLAGVRVDNEQFF. CDR3 sequence (DNA): TGTGCCAGCAGCCCGGGACTAGCGGGAGTCCGGGTAGACAATGAGCAGTTCTTC. Full variable domain (outside the CDR3, taken from reference TRBV7-6 and TRBJ2-1): GAGVSQSPRYKVTKRGQDVALRCDPISGHVSLYWYRQALGQGPEFLTYFNYEAQQDKSGLPNDRFSAERPEGSISTLTIQRTEQRDSAMYRCASSPGLAGVRVDNEQFFGPGTRLTVL.

In this sample, this clone turned up a few times. This chain connects TRBV30 to TRBJ2-7; TRBD2 aligns across 10 bases. CDR3 length: 15 residues. The V gene end was trimmed by 0 bases and the J gene end by 3 bases; junction bases not matched to a gene: 5. CDR1 is GTSNPN, CDR2 SVGIG, per germline (reference sequence). In DNA, the CDR3 is TGTGCCTGGAGTGTACGAGCTAGCGGGGGCTACGAGCAGTACTTC. The encoded protein is CAWSVRASGGYEQYF.

Remarks on this clone: Within the sample, other DNA sequences also encode this same CDR3. This chain joins TRBV7-2 and TRBJ2-2; D possibly corresponds to TRBD2 (5 bases). The germline V and J ends were trimmed by 1 base and 1 base, with 7 bases remaining between them. CDR1 SGHTA and CDR2 FQGNSA come from the germline V gene. The CDR3 is 15 amino acids. The CDR3 sequence is CASSLVAGNTGELFF. The CDR3 nucleotides are TGTGCCAGCAGCTTAGTGGCGGGGAACACCGGGGAGCTGTTTTTT.

The CDR3 DNA sequence: TGTGCCAGCAGCTTAGGGGTTGTGGGGCATTACAATGAGCAGTTCTTC. It encodes CASSLGVVGHYNEQFF. This sequence joins TRBV13 and TRBJ2-1; tentative D call: TRBD1 (5 bases). Germline lookup yields CDR1 PRHDT and CDR2 FYEKMQ (reference sequence). The CDR3 covers 16 residues. Deletions cut 0 bases from V and 4 bases from J, with 13 bases between.

This clone was counted once. This sequence joins TRBV30 and TRBJ1-6; D is ambiguous. This CDR3 has 13 residues. V lost 4 bases and J lost 8, with 12 bases in between. Germline-derived CDR1 and CDR2 are GTSNPN and SVGIG (reference sequence). CDR3 bases: TGTGCCTGGACACATGGTAATGATTCACCCCTCCACTTT. It specifies CAWTHGNDSPLHF.

The chain is built from TRBV27 and TRBJ1-2, with TRBD1 identical over 8 bases. Trimming took 5 bases from V and 4 from J; bases not matched to a gene: 12. Germline lookup yields CDR1 MNHEY and CDR2 SMNVEV (reference sequence). This CDR3 has 16 residues. The CDR3 loop is CASSLDRQGPTYGYTF. CDR3 nucleotide sequence: TGTGCCAGCAGTCTAGACCGACAGGGGCCTACCTATGGCTACACCTTC.

CDR3 sequence reads: CASSQDGTGGKNEQYF. The CDR3, as DNA: TGCGCCAGCAGCCAAGATGGAACAGGGGGCAAAAACGAGCAGTACTTC. This chain joins TRBV4-1 and TRBJ2-7, with 9 bases lining up with TRBD1. From germline, CDR1 is MGHRA and CDR2 YSYEKL. This CDR3 is 16 amino acids long. After removal of 0 bases from V and 5 bases from J, the junction contained 8 bases not matched to a gene.

The chain recombines TRBV6-1 with TRBJ2-5; the match to TRBD1 covers 7 bases. With the DNA end fitting TRBJ2-7 better, the J assignment may be wrong. From germline, CDR1 is MNHNS and CDR2 SASEGT. CDR3 length: 14 residues. The CDR3, as DNA: TGTGCCAGCAGTGAGGGCACAGGGGTCCACGAGCAGTACTTC. It encodes CASSEGTGVHEQYF.